What follows is one TCR beta chain and its context. Method: immunoSEQ multiplex PCR; TCRdb's copy keeps in-frame clones and lacks some. The sample records 55,000 to 80,000 clones, around four fifths being singletons. Germline V gives CDR1 LNHDA, CDR2 SQIVND (reference sequence). V lost 5 bases to trimming and J lost 0 bases, with 10 bases between them. There are 14 residues in the CDR3. The record originates from a study of OX40 agonist ivuxolimab in advanced cancers. Whole-study context: Ivuxolimab, an antibody acting as an agonist of OX40 (CD134), was used to treat patients. From roughly 23 to 85 years was the age range, with a mean of about 54 years, and around 84% were male.

The source material was CD4+ or CD8+ T cells sorted from blood, sampled in a trial of the OX40 agonist ivuxolimab. V usage is TRBV19 and J usage is TRBJ1-2, with a weak D call TRBD1 (5 bases). The receptor was isolated from an adult with an advanced solid tumor such as melanoma, head and neck, liver or kidney cancer. The CDR3 is CASSSQATNYGYTF. Written as DNA, the CDR3 is TGTGCCAGTAGTTCACAGGCCACTAACTATGGCTACACCTTC. The full variable domain, with the rest looked up from reference TRBV19 and TRBJ1-2, is DGGITQSPKYLFRKEGQNVTLSCEQNLNHDAMYWYRQDPGQGLRLIYYSQIVNDFQKGDIAEGYSVSREKKESFPLTVTSAQKNPTAFYLCASSSQATNYGYTFGSGTRLTVV.